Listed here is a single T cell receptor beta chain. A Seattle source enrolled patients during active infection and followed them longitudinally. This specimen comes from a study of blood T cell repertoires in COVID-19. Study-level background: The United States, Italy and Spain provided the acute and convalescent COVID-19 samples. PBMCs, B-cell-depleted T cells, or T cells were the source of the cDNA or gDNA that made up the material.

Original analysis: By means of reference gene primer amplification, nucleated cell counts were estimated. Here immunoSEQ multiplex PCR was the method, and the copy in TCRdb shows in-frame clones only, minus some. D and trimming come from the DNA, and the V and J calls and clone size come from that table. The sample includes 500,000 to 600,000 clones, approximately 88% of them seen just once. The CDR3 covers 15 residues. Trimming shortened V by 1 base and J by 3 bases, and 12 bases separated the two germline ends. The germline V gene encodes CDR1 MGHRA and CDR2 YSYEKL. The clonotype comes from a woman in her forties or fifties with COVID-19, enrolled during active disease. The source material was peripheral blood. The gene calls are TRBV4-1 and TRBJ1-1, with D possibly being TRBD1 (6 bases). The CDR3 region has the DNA TGCGCCAGCAGCCAAGCAGCACAGGGCTACACTGAAGCTTTCTTT. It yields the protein CASSQAAQGYTEAFF.